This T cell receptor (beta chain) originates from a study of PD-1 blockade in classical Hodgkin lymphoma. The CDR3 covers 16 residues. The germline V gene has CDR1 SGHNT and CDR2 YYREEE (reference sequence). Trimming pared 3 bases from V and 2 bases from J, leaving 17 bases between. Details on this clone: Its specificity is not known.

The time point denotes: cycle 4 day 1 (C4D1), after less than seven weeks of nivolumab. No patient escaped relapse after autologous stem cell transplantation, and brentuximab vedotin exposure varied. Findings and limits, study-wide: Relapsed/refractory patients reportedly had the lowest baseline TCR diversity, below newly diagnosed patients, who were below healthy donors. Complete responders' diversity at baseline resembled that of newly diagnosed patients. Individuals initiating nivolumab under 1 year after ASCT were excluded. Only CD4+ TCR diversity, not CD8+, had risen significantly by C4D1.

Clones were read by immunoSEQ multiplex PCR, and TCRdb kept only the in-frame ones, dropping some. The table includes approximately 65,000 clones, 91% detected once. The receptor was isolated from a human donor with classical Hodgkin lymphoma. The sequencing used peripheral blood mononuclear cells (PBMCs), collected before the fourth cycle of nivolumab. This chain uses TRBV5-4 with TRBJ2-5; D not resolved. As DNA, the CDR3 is TGTGCCAGCAGCTCTTACCCTAGGCCAGGACAAGAGACCCAGTACTTC. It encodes CASSSYPRPGQETQYF.